This TCR beta chain originates from a study of glioma-infiltrating T cells after dendritic cell vaccination. Whole-study findings and limits: Higher pretreatment TIL content predicted longer progression-free time and survival.

Clones were read by immunoSEQ multiplex PCR, and TCRdb kept only the in-frame ones, dropping some. The sample records tens of thousands of clones, over 75% being singletons. Note on this clone: Its target is not known.

Germline loops: CDR1 MDHEN, CDR2 SYDVKM. The CDR3 consists of 16 residues. V lost 1 base to trimming and J lost 1 base; unmatched junction nucleotides: 2. The sequencing used blood, collected before dendritic cell vaccination. This clonotype was obtained from a human donor with glioblastoma. The V and J genes are TRBV28 and TRBJ2-1; 9 bases fit TRBD2. As DNA, the CDR3 is TGTGCCAGCAGTTTATTTAGCGGGGGTTCCTACAATGAGCAGTTCTTC. Residues: CASSLFSGGSYNEQFF.